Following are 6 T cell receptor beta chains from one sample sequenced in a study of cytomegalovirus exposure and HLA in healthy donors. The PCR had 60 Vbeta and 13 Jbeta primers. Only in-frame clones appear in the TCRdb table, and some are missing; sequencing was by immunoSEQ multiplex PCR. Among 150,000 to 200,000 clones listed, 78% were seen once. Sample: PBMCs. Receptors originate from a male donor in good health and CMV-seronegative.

The CDR3 nucleotides are TGTGCCAGCAGCTTAGATGCTGGGGGGGGCTCCTACGAGCAGTACTTC. It translates to CASSLDAGGGSYEQYF. This sequence joins TRBV7-2 and TRBJ2-7, with TRBD2 identical over 7 bases. V dropped 1 base and J dropped 0; count of bases not matched to a gene: 6. CDR3 length: 16 amino acids. Germline CDR1 SGHTA, CDR2 FQGNSA.

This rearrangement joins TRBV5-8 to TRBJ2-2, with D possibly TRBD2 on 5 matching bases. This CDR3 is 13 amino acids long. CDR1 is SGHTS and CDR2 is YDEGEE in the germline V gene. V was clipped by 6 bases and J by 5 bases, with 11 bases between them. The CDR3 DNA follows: TGTGCCAGCATGTCCCGGGGAACCGGGGAGCTGTTTTTT. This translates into CASMSRGTGELFF.

DNA for the CDR3: TGTGCCAGCTCATCCGGACAGGGTCCTGAAAAACTGTTTTTT. Translating it yields CASSSGQGPEKLFF. The chain has TRBV18 and TRBJ1-4; 8 nucleotides match TRBD1. The CDR3 has 14 residues. The V gene's germline CDR1 is KGHSH and CDR2 LQKENI. The ends lost 5 bases at V and 7 bases at J; junction bases unmatched: 6.

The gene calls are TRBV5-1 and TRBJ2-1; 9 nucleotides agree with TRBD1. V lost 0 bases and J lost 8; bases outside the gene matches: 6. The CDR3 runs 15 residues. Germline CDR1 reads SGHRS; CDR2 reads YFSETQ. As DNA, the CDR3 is TGCGCCAGCAGCTTGGACAGGGGGCGCCCGGATGAGCAGTTCTTC. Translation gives CASSLDRGRPDEQFF.

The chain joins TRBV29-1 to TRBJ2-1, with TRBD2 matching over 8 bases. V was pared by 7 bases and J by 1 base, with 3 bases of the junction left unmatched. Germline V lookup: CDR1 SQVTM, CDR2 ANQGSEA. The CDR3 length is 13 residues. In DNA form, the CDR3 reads TGCAGCGATGGACTAGCATCCTACAATGAGCAGTTCTTC. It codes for CSDGLASYNEQFF.

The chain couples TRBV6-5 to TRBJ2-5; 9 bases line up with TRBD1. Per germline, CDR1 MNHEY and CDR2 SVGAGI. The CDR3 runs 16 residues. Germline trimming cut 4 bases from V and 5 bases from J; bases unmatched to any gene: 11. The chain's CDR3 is CASSFSRDRVRETQYF. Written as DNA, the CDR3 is TGTGCCAGCAGTTTTTCCCGGGACAGGGTACGCGAGACCCAGTACTTC.